Following are 3 T cell receptor beta chains from one sample sequenced in a study of glioma-infiltrating T cells (dated by TCRdb to between 2015 and 2016). Reads for this sample came from an Illumina MiSeq. The iRepertoire nested amplicon-rescue multiplex PCR (arm-PCR) platform was used to amplify TCR alpha and beta CDR3 regions from RNA. The public reads were reanalyzed by TCRdb: fastp trimming at Q25, MiXCR alignment, in-frame beta chains only. When rows share a CDR3 protein, they turn into one entry using the most common DNA and genes. The sample data list 150,000 to 200,000 distinct CDR3 sequences, and over 40% of these were observed just once. Around 5.3% of the sample goes to the ten largest clones. The sequencing input was glioma tissue, nonneoplastic brain tissue, or PBMCs (not recorded which). Receptor source: a human donor with low-grade glioma or glioblastoma, undergoing nonglioma brain surgery, or in good health (not recorded which).

In its sample, this clonotype was seen many times. The rearrangement uses TRBV3-1 and TRBJ1-1; D unresolved. CDR1 and CDR2 from the germline V gene are LGHDT and YNNKEL (reference sequence). V was trimmed by 0 bases and J by 6 bases, leaving 8 bases between them. The CDR3 runs 13 residues. CDR3 DNA sequence: TGTGCCAGCAGCCAAGAGAGAAGGGCTGAAGCTTTCTTT. Translated: CASSQERRAEAFF.

As concerns this clonotype: A much bigger clone sits one base away, suggesting this may be a read error. This chain connects TRBV12-3 or TRBV12-4 to TRBJ2-3; tentatively, D is TRBD1 (6 bases). This CDR3 has 17 residues. V was pared by 1 base and J by 3 bases, with 17 bases between. The CDR3, as DNA: TGTGCCAGCAGTTTAGAGGGCGCAGGGGCCAGAACAGATACGCAGTATTTT. It encodes CASSLEGAGARTDTQYF.

In this sample, this clonotype turned up many times. The gene calls are TRBV5-4 and TRBJ1-3; no definite D call. The V and J ends lost 4 bases and 0 bases respectively, with 14 bases between them. Germline lookup yields CDR1 SGHNT and CDR2 YYREEE (reference sequence). CDR3 size: 16 residues. CDR3 region: CASSIKTATSGNTIYF. The DNA for the CDR3 is TGTGCCAGCAGCATCAAGACTGCGACCTCTGGAAACACCATATATTTT.